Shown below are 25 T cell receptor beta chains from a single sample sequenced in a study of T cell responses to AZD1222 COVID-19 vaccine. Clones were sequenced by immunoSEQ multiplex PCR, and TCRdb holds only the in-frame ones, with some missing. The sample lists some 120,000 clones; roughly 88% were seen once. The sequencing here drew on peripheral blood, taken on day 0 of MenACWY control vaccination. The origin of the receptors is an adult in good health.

The CDR3 loop is CASLGSVRTGELFF. The DNA of the CDR3 is TGTGCCAGCCTGGGCTCAGTGAGGACCGGGGAGCTGTTTTTT. This rearrangement joins TRBV28 to TRBJ2-2; D is unresolved. Germline CDR1 reads MDHEN; CDR2 reads SYDVKM. V lost 8 bases to trimming and J lost 5 bases, with 15 bases between them. The length of the CDR3 is 14 residues. The complete variable domain, with remaining parts taken from reference TRBV28 and TRBJ2-2, reads DVKVTQSSRYLVKRTGEKVFLECVQDMDHENMFWYRQDPGLGLRLIYFSYDVKMKEKGDIPEGYSVSREKKERFSLILESASTNQTSMYLCASLGSVRTGELFFGEGSRLTVL.

Written as DNA, the CDR3 is TGCGCCAGCAGTGAGGCCCGGGGATTCGGTGGCTACACCTTC. Encoded protein: CASSEARGFGGYTF. The gene calls are TRBV10-1 and TRBJ1-2; no definite D call. CDR1 and CDR2 from the germline V gene are WNHNN and SYGVQD (reference sequence). This CDR3 is built from 14 residues. V lost 2 bases to trimming and J lost 7 bases, with 14 bases between them.

CDR3 in amino acids: CASNSGPIYEQYF. The DNA for the CDR3 is TGTGCCAGCAATTCGGGGCCGATCTACGAGCAGTACTTC. The J gene is TRBJ2-7, the V gene TRBV2; D might be TRBD1 or TRBD2, each matching 5 bases. This CDR3 spans 13 amino acids. Trimming pared 7 bases from V and 3 bases from J, leaving 13 bases between. CDR1 is SNHLY and CDR2 is FYNNEI in the germline V gene.

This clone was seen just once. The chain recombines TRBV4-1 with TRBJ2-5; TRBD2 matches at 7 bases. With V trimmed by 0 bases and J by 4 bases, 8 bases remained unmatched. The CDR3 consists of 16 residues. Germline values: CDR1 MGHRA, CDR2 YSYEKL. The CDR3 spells CASSQDWGGSTETQYF. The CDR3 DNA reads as TGCGCCAGCAGCCAAGATTGGGGCGGGAGCACAGAGACCCAGTACTTC.

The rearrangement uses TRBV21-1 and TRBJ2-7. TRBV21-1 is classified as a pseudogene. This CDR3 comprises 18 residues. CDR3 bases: TGTGCCAGCAGCAAAGCGAGGTGGGGGCAGGGGGGGGCGGGCGAGCAGTACTTC. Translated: CASSKARWGQGGAGEQYF.

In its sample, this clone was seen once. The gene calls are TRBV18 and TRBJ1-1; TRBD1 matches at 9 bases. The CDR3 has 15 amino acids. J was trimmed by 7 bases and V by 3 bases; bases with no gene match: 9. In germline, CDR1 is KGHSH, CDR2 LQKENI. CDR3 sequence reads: CASSPYTGQGYEAFF. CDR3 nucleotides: TGTGCCAGCTCACCCTACACGGGACAGGGATATGAAGCTTTCTTT.

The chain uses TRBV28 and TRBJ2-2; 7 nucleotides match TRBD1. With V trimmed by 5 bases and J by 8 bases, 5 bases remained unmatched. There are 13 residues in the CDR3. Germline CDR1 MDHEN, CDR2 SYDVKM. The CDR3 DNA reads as TGTGCCAGCAGTCTCACAGGGGTTGGGGAGCTGTTTTTT. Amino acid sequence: CASSLTGVGELFF. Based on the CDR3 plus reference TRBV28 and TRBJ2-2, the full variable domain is DVKVTQSSRYLVKRTGEKVFLECVQDMDHENMFWYRQDPGLGLRLIYFSYDVKMKEKGDIPEGYSVSREKKERFSLILESASTNQTSMYLCASSLTGVGELFFGEGSRLTVL.

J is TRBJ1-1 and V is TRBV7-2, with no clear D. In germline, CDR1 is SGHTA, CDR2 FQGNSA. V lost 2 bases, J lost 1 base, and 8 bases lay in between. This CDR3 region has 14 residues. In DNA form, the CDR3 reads TGTGCCAGCAGCTTAAGCGCGGCGAACACTGAAGCTTTCTTT. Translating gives CASSLSAANTEAFF.

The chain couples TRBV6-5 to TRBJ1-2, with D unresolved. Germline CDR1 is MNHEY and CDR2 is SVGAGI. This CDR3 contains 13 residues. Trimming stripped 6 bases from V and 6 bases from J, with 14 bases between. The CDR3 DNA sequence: TGTGCCAGCAGGTTGTACGAGGACGATGGCTACACCTTC. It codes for CASRLYEDDGYTF.

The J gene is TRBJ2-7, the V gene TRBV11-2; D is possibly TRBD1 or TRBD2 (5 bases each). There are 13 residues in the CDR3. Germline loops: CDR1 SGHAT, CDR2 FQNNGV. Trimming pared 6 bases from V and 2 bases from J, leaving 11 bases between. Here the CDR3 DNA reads TGTGCCAGCAGGCCGGGACGGACCTACGAGCAGTACTTC. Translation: CASRPGRTYEQYF.

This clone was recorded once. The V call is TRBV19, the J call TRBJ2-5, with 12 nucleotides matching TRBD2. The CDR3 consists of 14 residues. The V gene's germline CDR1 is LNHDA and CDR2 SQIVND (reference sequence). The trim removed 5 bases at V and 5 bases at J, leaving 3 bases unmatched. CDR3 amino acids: CASSDLAGGETQYF. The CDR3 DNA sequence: TGTGCCAGTAGTGATCTAGCGGGGGGGGAGACCCAGTACTTC. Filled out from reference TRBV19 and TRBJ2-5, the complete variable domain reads DGGITQSPKYLFRKEGQNVTLSCEQNLNHDAMYWYRQDPGQGLRLIYYSQIVNDFQKGDIAEGYSVSREKKESFPLTVTSAQKNPTAFYLCASSDLAGGETQYFGPGTRLLVL.

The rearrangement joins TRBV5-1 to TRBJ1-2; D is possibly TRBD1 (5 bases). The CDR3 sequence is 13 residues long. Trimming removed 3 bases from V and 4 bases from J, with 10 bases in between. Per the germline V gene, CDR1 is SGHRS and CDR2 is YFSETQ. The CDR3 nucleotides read TGCGCCAGCAGCTCCGGGGGACTCTATGGCTACACCTTC. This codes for CASSSGGLYGYTF.

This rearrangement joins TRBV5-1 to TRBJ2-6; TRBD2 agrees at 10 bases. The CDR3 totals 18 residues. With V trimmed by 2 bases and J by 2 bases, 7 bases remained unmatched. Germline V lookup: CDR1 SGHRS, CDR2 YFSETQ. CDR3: CASSFLAGVNPGANVLTF. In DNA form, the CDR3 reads TGCGCCAGCAGCTTTCTAGCGGGAGTGAACCCTGGGGCCAACGTCCTGACTTTC.

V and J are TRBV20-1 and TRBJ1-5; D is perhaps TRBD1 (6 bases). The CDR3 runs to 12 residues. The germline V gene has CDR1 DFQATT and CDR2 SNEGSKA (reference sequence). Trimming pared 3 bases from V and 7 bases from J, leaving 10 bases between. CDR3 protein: CSASIGGQPQHF. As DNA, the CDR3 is TGCAGTGCTAGTATAGGGGGACAGCCCCAGCATTTT.

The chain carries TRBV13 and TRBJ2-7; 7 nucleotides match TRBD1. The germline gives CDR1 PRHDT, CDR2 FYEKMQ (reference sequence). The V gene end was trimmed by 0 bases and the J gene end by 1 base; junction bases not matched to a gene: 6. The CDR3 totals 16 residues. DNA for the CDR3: TGTGCCAGCAGCTTAGGCCAGGGGGTTTTATCCTACGAGCAGTACTTC. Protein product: CASSLGQGVLSYEQYF.

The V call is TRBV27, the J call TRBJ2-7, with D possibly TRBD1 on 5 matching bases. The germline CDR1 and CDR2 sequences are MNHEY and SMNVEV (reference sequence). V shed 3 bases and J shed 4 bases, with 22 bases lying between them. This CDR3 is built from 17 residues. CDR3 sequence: CASSFRPTTSREYEQYF. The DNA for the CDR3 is TGTGCCAGCAGTTTCCGTCCCACTACCAGCAGGGAATACGAGCAGTACTTC.

CDR3 loop: CASSTSYSEGDTDTQYF. The CDR3 nucleotides are TGTGCCAGCAGCACCTCGTATAGTGAAGGAGACACAGATACGCAGTATTTT. This rearrangement joins TRBV21-1 to TRBJ2-3; TRBD2 is taken as the D call from the table, unchecked against the DNA. TRBV21-1 is noted as a pseudogene. CDR3 length: 17 residues.

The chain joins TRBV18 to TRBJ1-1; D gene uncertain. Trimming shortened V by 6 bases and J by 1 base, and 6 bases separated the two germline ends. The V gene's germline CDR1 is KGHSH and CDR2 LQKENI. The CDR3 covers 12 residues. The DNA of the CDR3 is TGTGCCAGCTCGTCGCAGAACACTGAAGCTTTCTTT. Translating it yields CASSSQNTEAFF.

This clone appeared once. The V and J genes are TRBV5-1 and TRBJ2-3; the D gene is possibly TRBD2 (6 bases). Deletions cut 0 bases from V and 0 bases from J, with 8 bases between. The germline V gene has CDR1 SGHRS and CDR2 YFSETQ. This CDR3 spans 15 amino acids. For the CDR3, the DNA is TGCGCCAGCAGCTTGGGCGGGACTAGCACAGATACGCAGTATTTT. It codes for CASSLGGTSTDTQYF. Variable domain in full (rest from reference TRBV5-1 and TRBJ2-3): KAGVTQTPRYLIKTRGQQVTLSCSPISGHRSVSWYQQTPGQGLQFLFEYFSETQRNKGNFPGRFSGRQFSNSRSEMNVSTLELGDSALYLCASSLGGTSTDTQYFGPGTRLTVL.

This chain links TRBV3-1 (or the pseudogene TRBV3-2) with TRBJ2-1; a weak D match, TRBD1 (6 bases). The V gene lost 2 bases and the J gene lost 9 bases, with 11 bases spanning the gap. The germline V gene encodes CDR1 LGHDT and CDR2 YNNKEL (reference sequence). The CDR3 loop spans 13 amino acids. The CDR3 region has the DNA TGTGCCAGCAGCCAACTTGGGGGCGGTGAGCAGTTCTTC. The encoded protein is CASSQLGGGEQFF.

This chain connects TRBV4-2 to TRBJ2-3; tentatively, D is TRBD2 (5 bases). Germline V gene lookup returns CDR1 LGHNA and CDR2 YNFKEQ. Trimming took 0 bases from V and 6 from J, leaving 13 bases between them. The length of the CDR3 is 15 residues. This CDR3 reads CASSQEGGRADTQYF. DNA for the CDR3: TGTGCCAGCAGCCAAGAGGGCGGGCGGGCGGATACGCAGTATTTT.

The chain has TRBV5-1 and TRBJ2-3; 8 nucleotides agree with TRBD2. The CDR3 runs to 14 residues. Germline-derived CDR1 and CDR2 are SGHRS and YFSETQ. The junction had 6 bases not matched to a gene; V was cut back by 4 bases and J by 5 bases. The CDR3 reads CASSPSGSQDTQYF. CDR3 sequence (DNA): TGCGCCAGCAGCCCCAGCGGGAGTCAAGATACGCAGTATTTT. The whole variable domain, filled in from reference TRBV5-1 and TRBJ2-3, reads KAGVTQTPRYLIKTRGQQVTLSCSPISGHRSVSWYQQTPGQGLQFLFEYFSETQRNKGNFPGRFSGRQFSNSRSEMNVSTLELGDSALYLCASSPSGSQDTQYFGPGTRLTVL.

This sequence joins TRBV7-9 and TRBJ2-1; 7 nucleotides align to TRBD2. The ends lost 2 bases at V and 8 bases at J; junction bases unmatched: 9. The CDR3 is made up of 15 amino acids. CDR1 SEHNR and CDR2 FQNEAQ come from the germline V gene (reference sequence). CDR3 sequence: CASSLRAQGGDEQFF. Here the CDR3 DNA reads TGTGCCAGCAGCTTAAGGGCCCAGGGAGGGGATGAGCAGTTCTTC.

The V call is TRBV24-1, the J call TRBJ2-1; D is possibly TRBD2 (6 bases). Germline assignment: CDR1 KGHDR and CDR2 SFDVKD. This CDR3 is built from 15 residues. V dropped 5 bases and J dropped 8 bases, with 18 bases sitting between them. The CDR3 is CATSGGTGLGDEQFF. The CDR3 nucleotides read TGTGCCACCAGTGGTGGGACTGGGCTGGGCGATGAGCAGTTCTTC.

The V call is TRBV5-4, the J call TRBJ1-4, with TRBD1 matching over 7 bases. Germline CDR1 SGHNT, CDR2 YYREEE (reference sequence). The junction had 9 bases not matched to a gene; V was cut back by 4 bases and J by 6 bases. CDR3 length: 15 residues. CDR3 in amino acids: CASSIRQGRDEKLFF. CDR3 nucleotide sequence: TGTGCCAGCAGCATACGACAGGGCAGAGATGAAAAACTGTTTTTT.